This is a list of T cell receptor beta chains from one sample in a study of OX40 agonist ivuxolimab in advanced cancers. Repertoires were generated with immunoSEQ multiplex PCR, while TCRdb's copy carries only in-frame clones and drops some. The table lists fewer than 90,000 clones, 89% of them singletons. Sequencing used CD4+ or CD8+ T cells sorted from blood, obtained in a trial of the OX40 agonist ivuxolimab. All receptors come from an adult with an advanced solid tumor such as melanoma, head and neck, liver or kidney cancer. Both conserved end residues are part of each CDR3. Fields, in order: D gene, CDR3 length, V gene, clone size, J gene, CDR3 protein, CDR3 DNA. A D gene is named only where the DNA matches it firmly. For some rows the clone size is stated as once, few or many, or as a class when expanded; others skip it.

NA	15	TRBV5-5	NA	TRBJ2-5	CASSLEGSAIETQYF	TGTGCCAGCAGCTTGGAAGGGTCGGCGATAGAGACCCAGTACTTC
TRBD1	14	TRBV28	NA	TRBJ2-7	CASILSGGYYEQYF	TGTGCCAGCATTTTATCAGGGGGTTACTACGAGCAGTACTTC
TRBD2	16	TRBV4-1	NA	TRBJ2-7	CASSQPSGRRPYEQYF	TGCGCCAGCAGCCAACCTAGCGGGAGGCGACCCTACGAGCAGTACTTC
NA	14	TRBV6-4	NA	TRBJ2-2	CASSVVGGTGELFF	TGTGCCAGCAGCGTCGTCGGTGGCACCGGGGAGCTGTTTTTT
TRBD1	15	TRBV5-1	NA	TRBJ2-2	CASSFGQVNTGELFF	TGCGCCAGCAGTTTCGGACAGGTTAACACCGGGGAGCTGTTTTTT
TRBD1	13	TRBV29-1	NA	TRBJ2-5	CSGGQRSTETQYF	TGCAGCGGGGGACAGAGGAGTACGGAGACCCAGTACTTC
TRBD1	14	TRBV6-1	once	TRBJ2-3	CAGKQGADTDTQYF	TGTGCCGGAAAACAGGGGGCCGACACAGATACGCAGTATTTT
NA	14	TRBV13	once	TRBJ2-1	CASSFSNGRNEQFF	TGTGCCAGCAGCTTTAGTAACGGTCGAAATGAGCAGTTCTTC
NA	16	TRBV19	NA	TRBJ1-3	CASSQQGYGSGNTIYF	TGTGCCAGTAGTCAACAGGGATATGGCTCTGGAAACACCATATATTTT
TRBD1	15	TRBV6-6	once	TRBJ1-1	CASSYWRTGSTEAFF	TGTGCCAGCAGTTACTGGAGGACAGGGTCCACTGAAGCTTTCTTT
TRBD1	16	TRBV18	NA	TRBJ1-1	CASSPTGQGANTEAFF	TGTGCCAGCTCACCTACGGGACAGGGGGCGAACACTGAAGCTTTCTTT
NA	14	TRBV7-9	NA	TRBJ2-3	CASSLFDPTDTQYF	TGTGCCAGCAGCCTCTTTGACCCCACAGATACGCAGTATTTT
NA	13	TRBV28	NA	TRBJ1-2	CASSPASAYGYTF	TGTGCCAGCAGCCCCGCGTCAGCCTATGGCTACACCTTC
TRBD2	17	TRBV4-1	NA	TRBJ2-5	CASSHRPSGGAGETQYF	TGCGCCAGCAGCCACCGTCCTAGCGGGGGGGCAGGGGAGACCCAGTACTTC
NA	14	TRBV10-1	NA	TRBJ1-6	CASSDWRSGSPLHF	TGCGCCAGCAGTGACTGGAGGTCCGGTTCACCCCTCCACTTT
NA	14	TRBV5-1	NA	TRBJ2-5	CASSLAGGRETQYF	TGCGCCAGCAGCTTGGCTGGGGGACGCGAGACCCAGTACTTC
TRBD1	15	TRBV2	NA	TRBJ1-5	CASTRQGQPNQPQHF	TGTGCCAGCACAAGGCAGGGACAGCCCAATCAGCCCCAGCATTTT
TRBD1	18	TRBV7-9	NA	TRBJ1-5	CASSTGTGGPGYNQPQHF	TGTGCCAGCAGCACCGGGACAGGGGGCCCGGGGTACAATCAGCCCCAGCATTTT